Listed below are T cell receptor beta chains from one sample, sequenced in a study of blood T cell repertoires in COVID-19. Produced via immunoSEQ multiplex PCR; TCRdb's table is partial and in-frame only. The sample holds about 330,000 clones, roughly 87% seen once. Material for sequencing was peripheral blood. These receptors were obtained from a man aged 25-40 years with COVID-19, enrolled during active disease. Each CDR3 is given with its conserved first and last residue. D genes are given only for firm matches. Size tells how often a clone was seen (once, few, many) or the class of an expanded clone, and some rows leave it out.

size: -
D: -
V: TRBV19
J: TRBJ1-2
CDR3: CASRDSRNYGYTF
DNA: TGTGCCAGTAGGGACAGTCGAAACTATGGCTACACCTTC

size: -
D: TRBD2
V: TRBV29-1
J: TRBJ2-1
CDR3: CSVSPQAGPYNEQFF
DNA: TGCAGCGTTAGCCCCCAAGCGGGACCTTACAATGAGCAGTTCTTC

size: -
D: TRBD1
V: TRBV6-5
J: TRBJ2-7
CDR3: CASRNAGTGGIEQYF
DNA: TGTGCCAGCAGAAACGCCGGGACAGGGGGCATCGAGCAGTACTTC

size: -
D: TRBD1
V: TRBV27
J: TRBJ1-5
CDR3: CASSLSGGTWPQHF
DNA: TGTGCCAGCAGTTTATCAGGGGGCACGTGGCCCCAGCATTTT

size: -
D: TRBD1
V: TRBV7-2
J: TRBJ1-2
CDR3: CASSLDVGRGLRYGYTF
DNA: TGTGCCAGCAGCTTAGATGTGGGCAGGGGGCTACGGTATGGCTACACCTTC

size: -
D: TRBD1
V: TRBV6-2/TRBV6-3
J: TRBJ2-3
CDR3: CASSKQGAVTDTQYF
DNA: TGTGCCAGCAGTAAACAGGGGGCGGTCACAGATACGCAGTATTTT

size: -
D: -
V: TRBV11-3
J: TRBJ2-1
CDR3: CASSQYNEQFF
DNA: TGTGCCAGCAGCCAATACAATGAGCAGTTCTTC

size: -
D: TRBD2
V: TRBV9
J: TRBJ2-7
CDR3: CASSPPTSPYEQYF
DNA: TGTGCCAGCAGCCCCCCGACTAGCCCCTACGAGCAGTACTTC

size: few
D: -
V: TRBV7-9
J: TRBJ2-2
CDR3: CASSPPRGWTGELFF
DNA: TGTGCCAGCAGCCCTCCTAGGGGTTGGACCGGGGAGCTGTTTTTT

size: -
D: -
V: TRBV11-2
J: TRBJ1-2
CDR3: CASSPGNYGYTF
DNA: TGTGCCAGCAGCCCCGGGAACTATGGCTACACCTTC

size: -
D: -
V: TRBV19
J: TRBJ1-2
CDR3: CASRTVYGYTF
DNA: TGTGCCAGTAGGACAGTCTATGGCTACACCTTC

size: -
D: TRBD1
V: TRBV14
J: TRBJ1-2
CDR3: CASSQGRGTGDYGYTF
DNA: TGTGCCAGCAGCCAAGGACGAGGGACAGGCGACTATGGCTACACCTTC

size: -
D: -
V: TRBV27
J: TRBJ2-5
CDR3: CASSFGGRRLETQYF
DNA: TGTGCCAGCAGCTTCGGAGGGCGCCGATTAGAGACCCAGTACTTC

size: -
D: TRBD2
V: TRBV7-9
J: TRBJ2-7
CDR3: CASSGPSQAGGPTYEQYF
DNA: TGTGCCAGCAGTGGCCCCTCTCAAGCGGGAGGTCCTACCTACGAGCAGTACTTC

size: -
D: -
V: TRBV18
J: TRBJ1-2
CDR3: CASSPRAGDGYTF
DNA: TGTGCCAGCTCACCCCGTGCGGGGGATGGCTACACCTTC

size: -
D: -
V: TRBV28
J: TRBJ1-3
CDR3: CASSLGRGGNTIYF
DNA: TGTGCCAGCAGTTTGGGTAGGGGTGGAAACACCATATATTTT

size: once
D: TRBD1
V: TRBV9
J: TRBJ2-1
CDR3: CASSPTGQSYNEQFF
DNA: TGTGCCAGCAGCCCGACGGGACAGTCCTACAATGAGCAGTTCTTC

size: -
D: -
V: TRBV4-2
J: TRBJ2-7
CDR3: CASSQELGQGSYEQYF
DNA: TGTGCCAGCAGCCAAGAACTTGGGCAGGGATCCTACGAGCAGTACTTC

size: few
D: TRBD1
V: TRBV15
J: TRBJ2-1
CDR3: CATSGWGQGNNEQFF
DNA: TGTGCCACCAGCGGGTGGGGACAGGGGAACAATGAGCAGTTCTTC

size: -
D: -
V: TRBV7-9
J: TRBJ1-6
CDR3: CASSSRERGSPLHF
DNA: TGTGCCAGCAGCTCCAGGGAAAGAGGTTCACCCCTCCACTTT

size: -
D: -
V: TRBV4-3
J: TRBJ2-4
CDR3: CASSQDSFPGKGGVAKNIQYF
DNA: TGCGCCAGCAGCCAAGACTCGTTTCCAGGGAAAGGAGGGGTAGCCAAAAACATTCAGTACTTC

size: -
D: -
V: TRBV18
J: TRBJ1-4
CDR3: CASSPPFQGNEKLFF
DNA: TGTGCCAGCTCACCACCGTTCCAGGGTAATGAAAAACTGTTTTTT

size: -
D: TRBD1
V: TRBV6-5
J: TRBJ2-7
CDR3: CASSYSYRGLYEQYF
DNA: TGTGCCAGCAGTTACTCATACAGGGGGCTCTACGAGCAGTACTTC

size: once
D: -
V: TRBV5-1
J: TRBJ2-1
CDR3: CASSFKRLDEQFF
DNA: TGCGCCAGCAGCTTTAAACGACTAGATGAGCAGTTCTTC

size: once
D: -
V: TRBV15
J: TRBJ1-5
CDR3: CATSRDQAYNQPQHF
DNA: TGTGCCACCAGCAGAGATCAGGCATACAATCAGCCCCAGCATTTT

size: -
D: TRBD1
V: TRBV5-1
J: TRBJ1-2
CDR3: CASSLGTQGMDGYTF
DNA: TGCGCCAGCAGCTTGGGTACACAGGGGATGGATGGCTACACCTTC

size: -
D: TRBD2
V: TRBV20-1
J: TRBJ2-5
CDR3: CSAGGLVWETQYF
DNA: TGCAGTGCTGGTGGACTAGTATGGGAGACCCAGTACTTC

size: -
D: -
V: TRBV7-9
J: TRBJ1-4
CDR3: CASSLAPGAREKLFF
DNA: TGTGCCAGCAGCTTAGCTCCGGGAGCAAGGGAAAAACTGTTTTTT

size: -
D: -
V: TRBV7-9
J: TRBJ2-7
CDR3: CASSLVGYEQYF
DNA: TGTGCCAGCAGCTTAGTCGGGTACGAGCAGTACTTC

size: -
D: -
V: TRBV12-3/TRBV12-4
J: TRBJ1-1
CDR3: CASSLMESGAFF
DNA: TGTGCCAGCAGTTTAATGGAATCGGGAGCTTTCTTT

size: -
D: -
V: TRBV27
J: TRBJ1-2
CDR3: CASRITGYGGYTF
DNA: TGTGCCAGCAGAATTACAGGTTATGGCGGCTACACCTTC

size: once
D: TRBD2
V: TRBV5-8
J: TRBJ2-1
CDR3: CASSLAPGGQNNEQFF
DNA: TGTGCCAGCAGCTTGGCCCCGGGGGGGCAAAACAATGAGCAGTTCTTC

size: -
D: TRBD2
V: TRBV5-1
J: TRBJ2-7
CDR3: CASSLAASGGGSTYEQYF
DNA: TGCGCCAGCAGCTTGGCGGCTAGCGGGGGGGGATCGACCTACGAGCAGTACTTC

size: -
D: TRBD1
V: TRBV6-6
J: TRBJ2-1
CDR3: CATLKGDRGVF
DNA: TGTGCCACCCTGAAGGGGGACAGGGGGGTCTTC

size: -
D: TRBD1
V: TRBV7-9
J: TRBJ1-4
CDR3: CASSAGQGGEKLFF
DNA: TGTGCCAGCAGTGCCGGACAGGGAGGTGAAAAACTGTTTTTT

size: once
D: -
V: TRBV2
J: TRBJ2-1
CDR3: CASSELTYEQFF
DNA: TGTGCCAGCAGTGAATTAACTTATGAGCAGTTCTTC

size: -
D: -
V: TRBV9
J: TRBJ2-1
CDR3: CASGGQISYNEQFF
DNA: TGTGCCAGCGGCGGACAGATCTCCTACAATGAGCAGTTCTTC

size: -
D: -
V: TRBV24-1
J: TRBJ2-1
CDR3: CATGAANNNEQFF
DNA: TGTGCCACCGGGGCGGCCAATAACAATGAGCAGTTCTTC

size: -
D: TRBD1
V: TRBV30
J: TRBJ1-2
CDR3: CAWSVKGGGGYTF
DNA: TGTGCCTGGAGTGTAAAAGGGGGCGGTGGCTACACCTTC

size: -
D: -
V: TRBV7-2
J: TRBJ2-1
CDR3: CASKRAGAPSRLYNEQFF
DNA: TGTGCCAGCAAGAGGGCGGGGGCCCCCTCGAGATTATACAATGAGCAGTTCTTC

size: -
D: -
V: TRBV27
J: TRBJ1-5
CDR3: CASSSRNQPQHF
DNA: TGTGCCAGCAGTTCCAGGAATCAGCCCCAGCATTTT

size: -
D: TRBD2
V: TRBV9
J: TRBJ2-1
CDR3: CASSPRSGSRNEQFF
DNA: TGTGCCAGCAGCCCCCGCAGCGGGAGTAGAAATGAGCAGTTCTTC

size: -
D: TRBD1
V: TRBV5-4
J: TRBJ1-2
CDR3: CASSPEDRVGGYTF
DNA: TGTGCCAGCAGCCCTGAGGACAGGGTGGGTGGCTACACCTTC

size: -
D: -
V: TRBV7-3
J: TRBJ1-1
CDR3: CASSLELGEDTEAFF
DNA: TGTGCCAGCAGCTTAGAGTTAGGTGAGGACACTGAAGCTTTCTTT

size: once
D: -
V: TRBV18
J: TRBJ2-7
CDR3: CASSPTETYEQYF
DNA: TGTGCCAGCTCACCAACTGAGACCTACGAGCAGTACTTC

size: once
D: TRBD2
V: TRBV29-1
J: TRBJ2-7
CDR3: CSVEVGLAGADEQYF
DNA: TGCAGCGTTGAAGTTGGACTAGCGGGAGCAGACGAGCAGTACTTC

size: -
D: -
V: TRBV12-3/TRBV12-4
J: TRBJ2-5
CDR3: CASSRGGTQYF
DNA: TGTGCCAGCAGCCGAGGGGGGACCCAGTACTTC

size: -
D: -
V: TRBV9
J: TRBJ1-4
CDR3: CASSVGGGGHLAEKLFF
DNA: TGTGCCAGCAGCGTAGGGGGAGGGGGACACCTTGCGGAAAAACTGTTTTTT

size: -
D: TRBD2
V: TRBV4-2
J: TRBJ2-2
CDR3: CASSLLSSGVPNTGELFF
DNA: TGTGCCAGCAGCCTATTGTCAAGCGGGGTACCGAACACCGGGGAGCTGTTTTTT

size: -
D: -
V: TRBV12-3/TRBV12-4
J: TRBJ1-2
CDR3: CASSLNREGYTF
DNA: TGTGCCAGCAGTTTAAACAGGGAAGGCTACACCTTC